The 8 T cell receptor beta chains below come from one sample, sequenced in a study of T cells in Graves' hyperthyroidism and ophthalmopathy. Amplification of TCR beta CDR3 regions was performed using RNA transcripts as template. HTBI primers were employed in a first-round RT-PCR of the TCR CDR3. TCRdb used MiXCR to reprocess the multiplex PCR reads, holding one entry per CDR3 protein. The sample carries approximately 870,000 distinct CDR3 sequences, approximately 40% recorded once. Material: blood. The receptors were gathered from a man younger than 30 with Graves' hyperthyroidism.

Here the CDR3 DNA reads TGTGCCAGCAGTTTAAGTCTTAAGGGGGCGGGCTACACCTTC. Translating it yields CASSLSLKGAGYTF. This chain joins TRBV12-3 or TRBV12-4 and TRBJ1-2; 7 bases line up with TRBD1. There are 14 residues in the CDR3. V shed 2 bases and J 8 bases; nucleotides not matched to a gene: 8.

This clonotype has just a few counts. The chain is built from TRBV24-1 and TRBJ2-5; D is unresolved. Per germline, CDR1 KGHDR and CDR2 SFDVKD. Trimming pared 3 bases from V and 2 bases from J, leaving 6 bases between. This CDR3 contains 13 residues. CDR3 DNA: TGTGCCACCAGTGATATAATACAAGAGACCCAGTACTTC. It yields the protein CATSDIIQETQYF.

The chain links TRBV2 to TRBJ2-2; possible D gene TRBD2, 5 bases. Between the trimmed V and J ends, which lost 5 bases and 0 bases, there was a span of 16 bases. Per germline, CDR1 SNHLY and CDR2 FYNNEI. CDR3 size: 17 residues. The CDR3 spells CASSFDLRATNTGELFF. Here the CDR3 DNA reads TGTGCCAGCAGTTTTGACCTGCGGGCGACGAACACCGGGGAGCTGTTTTTT.

This clonotype was detected many times. The chain links TRBV7-2 to TRBJ1-2; 9 bases fit TRBD1. The CDR3 length is 13 residues. The trim removed 5 bases at V and 4 bases at J, leaving 2 bases unmatched. The germline CDR1 and CDR2 sequences are SGHTA and FQGNSA. As DNA, the CDR3 is TGTGCCAGCAGCGCGGACAGGGGCTATGGCTACACCTTC. Translated, it gives CASSADRGYGYTF.

The chain joins TRBV28 to TRBJ1-5, with D unresolved. Deletions cut 10 bases from V and 7 bases from J, with 11 bases between. Germline CDR1 is MDHEN and CDR2 is SYDVKM. The CDR3 has 11 amino acids. CDR3 bases: TGTGCCAACAGCCTTGGACAGCCCCAGCATTTT. Amino acid sequence: CANSLGQPQHF.

The genes are TRBV20-1 and TRBJ1-5; 9 nucleotides match TRBD1. CDR1 is DFQATT and CDR2 is SNEGSKA in the germline V gene (reference sequence). The J segment lost 7 bases and the V segment lost 6 bases, leaving 10 bases of the junction unmatched. This CDR3 has 14 residues. This CDR3 reads CSAILTGGNQPQHF. The CDR3 bases are TGCAGTGCCATTCTGACAGGGGGAAACCAGCCCCAGCATTTT.

Concerning this clonotype: The final CDR3 position lacks the conserved phenylalanine or tryptophan, pointing to a likely read error. The DNA is left out, because the CDR3 cannot be placed on it with certainty; the CDR3 is given as TCRdb lists it. This rearrangement joins TRBV15 to TRBJ2-7; TRBD1, as called in the table, went unchecked against the DNA. The CDR3 has 9 amino acids, counting both end residues. Germline CDR1 and CDR2: LNHNV and YYDKDF (reference sequence). The CDR3 protein is CATSRGRRT.

The J gene is TRBJ2-7, the V gene TRBV6-1, with 9 bases fitting TRBD1. Trimming took 6 bases from V and 2 from J; bases not matched to a gene: 5. The V gene's germline CDR1 is MNHNS and CDR2 SASEGT. The CDR3 totals 14 residues. DNA for the CDR3: TGTGCCAGCAGCGGACAGGGGCGGACCTACGAGCAGTACTTC. Its translation: CASSGQGRTYEQYF.